This is a list of T cell receptor beta chains from one sample in a study of shared clonotypes between healthy human individuals. Profiled with immunoSEQ multiplex PCR; TCRdb holds only in-frame clones, not every one. The sample contains about 1 million clones, roughly 75% of which appear only once. The sequenced sample was memory CD4+ T cells sorted from blood. These receptor sequences come from a man between 18 and 29 years old in good health. CDR3s include the opening cysteine and the closing phenylalanine or tryptophan. Fields, in order: J gene, V gene, clone size, D gene, CDR3 length, CDR3 protein, CDR3 DNA. D genes are given only for firm matches. The size field is filled for only some rows; it gives once, few, many or a size class.

J: TRBJ2-1; V: TRBV19; size: -; D: -; length: 15; CDR3: CASSLEGSSYNEQFF; DNA: TGTGCCAGTAGTCTCGAGGGGTCGTCCTACAATGAGCAGTTCTTC
J: TRBJ1-1; V: TRBV19; size: -; D: -; length: 14; CDR3: CASSIVRGGAEAFF; DNA: TGTGCCAGTAGTATAGTCCGAGGGGGTGCTGAAGCTTTCTTT
J: TRBJ1-6; V: TRBV19; size: -; D: TRBD1; length: 14; CDR3: CASRGQGGNSPLHF; DNA: TGTGCCAGTAGAGGACAGGGAGGAAATTCACCCCTCCACTTT
J: TRBJ1-1; V: TRBV7-8; size: -; D: TRBD1; length: 14; CDR3: CASSLGTGNTEAFF; DNA: TGTGCCAGCAGCTTAGGGACAGGGAACACTGAAGCTTTCTTT
J: TRBJ2-4; V: TRBV19; size: once; D: TRBD1; length: 16; CDR3: CASSTYRDRTKNIQYF; DNA: TGTGCCAGTAGTACATACCGGGACAGGACAAAAAACATTCAGTACTTC
J: TRBJ2-5; V: TRBV5-4; size: -; D: -; length: 12; CDR3: CASSLRAETQYF; DNA: TGTGCCAGCAGCTTGAGGGCAGAGACCCAGTACTTC
J: TRBJ1-3; V: TRBV10-3; size: -; D: -; length: 19; CDR3: CAISAYPPSGLSSGNTIYF; DNA: TGTGCCATCAGTGCTTACCCACCCAGTGGGCTCAGCTCTGGAAACACCATATATTTT
J: TRBJ2-3; V: TRBV2; size: few; D: -; length: 13; CDR3: CASSESRESTQYF; DNA: TGTGCCAGCAGTGAGAGTAGAGAGTCTACGCAGTATTTT
J: TRBJ1-2; V: TRBV27; size: -; D: -; length: 9; CDR3: CASSKTYTF; DNA: TGTGCCAGCAGTAAGACCTACACCTTC
J: TRBJ2-1; V: TRBV21-1; size: -; D: -; length: 16; CDR3: CASSKGLSGAYNEQFF; DNA: TGTGCCAGCAGCAAAGGGCTTAGCGGGGCCTACAATGAGCAGTTCTTC
J: TRBJ2-2; V: TRBV7-2; size: few; D: -; length: 14; CDR3: CASGVGTNTGELFF; DNA: TGTGCCAGCGGGGTGGGAACGAACACCGGGGAGCTGTTTTTT
J: TRBJ2-3; V: TRBV7-6; size: few; D: -; length: 15; CDR3: CASSRVQAGTDTQYF; DNA: TGTGCCAGCAGCCGTGTACAGGCCGGCACAGATACGCAGTATTTT
J: TRBJ2-3; V: TRBV29-1; size: once; D: -; length: 12; CDR3: CSVARAQDTQYF; DNA: TGCAGCGTCGCTCGGGCCCAAGATACGCAGTATTTT
J: TRBJ2-2; V: TRBV7-8; size: -; D: TRBD2; length: 17; CDR3: CASSLVSRGGHTGELFF; DNA: TGTGCCAGCAGCTTAGTATCGCGGGGGGGTCACACCGGGGAGCTGTTTTTT